This TCR beta chain was sequenced during a study of blood T cell repertoires in COVID-19. Study-wide context: The United States, Italy and Spain were the sources of the acute and convalescent COVID-19 samples. Sample material is recorded as cDNA or gDNA derived from T cells, B-cell-depleted T cells, or PBMCs.

The CDR3 has 13 amino acids. V was cut by 0 bases and J by 10 bases, with 10 bases left in between. CDR1 is MGHRA and CDR2 is YSYEKL in the germline V gene. Original handling: How many nucleated cells were present was estimated from reference gene primer amplification. Produced via immunoSEQ multiplex PCR; TCRdb's table is partial and in-frame only. V, J and clone size are those of that table, while D and trimming were read from the DNA. The sample consists of some 180,000 clones, 81% of them appearing once. In Seattle, patients joined the study during active infection and were tracked longitudinally.

The specimen was peripheral blood. This receptor was obtained from a woman aged 40 to 50 with COVID-19, enrolled during active disease. The chain carries TRBV4-1 and TRBJ2-1, with D perhaps TRBD2 (5 bases). The CDR3 spells CASSQDWRREQFF. CDR3 bases: TGCGCCAGCAGCCAAGATTGGAGGCGGGAGCAGTTCTTC.